The clone carrying this T cell receptor beta chain showed up just a few times. The source of the sample is a study of patients and donors after allogeneic stem cell transplantation. TCRdb reanalysed the RT-PCR reads using MiXCR and keeps one entry per CDR3 protein. In the table there are about 230,000 distinct CDR3 sequences, 13% to 15% of which are singletons. V was pared by 2 bases and J by 4 bases, with 17 bases between. The CDR3 totals 15 residues. The germline gives CDR1 DFQATT, CDR2 SNEGSKA (reference sequence). The rearrangement uses TRBV20-1 and TRBJ1-1, with D unresolved. This TCR came from a human donor who was either an allogeneic HSCT recipient or a stem cell or donor lymphocyte infusion donor (not recorded which). It is not recorded whose cells these are; they may come from a transplant donor. Sequenced material: blood, either unsorted or a sorted T cell fraction (not recorded which). The CDR3 protein is CSARSSVSVFTEAFF. CDR3 nucleotide sequence: TGCAGTGCTAGAAGCAGTGTCTCCGTATTCACTGAAGCTTTCTTT.